Following are 3 T cell receptor beta chains from one sample sequenced in a study of beta chain features in type 1 diabetes. These receptors' targets are unknown. The investigators reverse transcribed all of the isolated RNA, so they sequenced expressed TCRB transcripts. TCRdb's copy holds only in-frame clones and misses some; the assay was immunoSEQ multiplex PCR. The sample gives 600,000 or so clones, over 12% of which show up once; less than 0.04% is in the top ten. Notes on the study in general: People with Type 1 diabetes carried modestly yet significantly shorter TCRB CDR3s in all four CD4+ subsets.

Sequencing was done on a sample of naive CD4+ T cells from blood. The receptors derive from a young man with type 1 diabetes.

The genes are TRBV27 and TRBJ2-5; 9 bases align to TRBD1. The CDR3 covers 15 residues. Germline trimming cut 6 bases from V and 1 base from J; bases unmatched to any gene: 6. CDR1 is MNHEY, CDR2 SMNVEV, per germline (reference sequence). The CDR3 spells CASRHTGGSQETQYF. The CDR3 nucleotides read TGTGCCAGCAGACACACAGGGGGCTCCCAAGAGACCCAGTACTTC.

The chain links TRBV6-6 to TRBJ2-4; TRBD1 aligns across 11 bases. Unmatched junction bases numbered 6, after V lost 10 bases and J lost 7 bases. The CDR3 spans 13 residues. Germline V gene lookup returns CDR1 MNHNY and CDR2 SVGAGI (reference sequence). The CDR3 DNA reads as TGTGCCACCTTAGGACAGGGGGCGAACATTCAGTACTTC. Its protein is CATLGQGANIQYF.

Here the CDR3 DNA reads TGTGCCTGGATTCCAGGTTTGAACACTGAAGCTTTCTTT. Translation: CAWIPGLNTEAFF. The gene calls are TRBV30 and TRBJ1-1; D is undetermined. Deletions cut 4 bases from V and 0 bases from J, with 9 bases between. This CDR3 is built from 13 residues. Per germline, CDR1 GTSNPN and CDR2 SVGIG (reference sequence).